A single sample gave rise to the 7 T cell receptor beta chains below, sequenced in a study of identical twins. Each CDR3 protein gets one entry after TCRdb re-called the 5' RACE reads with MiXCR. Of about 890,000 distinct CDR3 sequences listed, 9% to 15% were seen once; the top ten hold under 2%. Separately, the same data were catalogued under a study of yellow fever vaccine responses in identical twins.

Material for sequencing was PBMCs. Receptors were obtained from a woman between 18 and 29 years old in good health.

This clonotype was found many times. The CDR3 coding sequence is TGTGCCAGCAGTTTGGGCCGGGGTGGAACCGGGGAGCTGTTTTTT. Translation: CASSLGRGGTGELFF. The rearrangement links TRBV27 to TRBJ2-2; D is perhaps TRBD2 (5 bases). The ends were cut back, 3 bases at V and 5 bases at J, with 13 bases in the middle. The CDR3 extends over 15 amino acids. CDR1 is MNHEY and CDR2 is SMNVEV in the germline V gene (reference sequence).

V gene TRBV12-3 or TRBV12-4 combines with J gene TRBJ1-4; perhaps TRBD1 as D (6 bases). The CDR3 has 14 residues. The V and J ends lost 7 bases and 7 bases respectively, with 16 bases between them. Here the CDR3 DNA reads TGTGCCAGCACCCAGACGCAGGGGAGTGAAAAACTGTTTTTT. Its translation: CASTQTQGSEKLFF.

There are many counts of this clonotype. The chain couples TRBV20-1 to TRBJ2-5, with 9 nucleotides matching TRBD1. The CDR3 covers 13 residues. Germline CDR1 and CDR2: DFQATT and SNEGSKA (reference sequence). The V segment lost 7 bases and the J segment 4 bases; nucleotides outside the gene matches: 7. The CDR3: CSETGQGAETQYF. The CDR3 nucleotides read TGCAGTGAAACGGGACAGGGAGCAGAGACCCAGTACTTC.

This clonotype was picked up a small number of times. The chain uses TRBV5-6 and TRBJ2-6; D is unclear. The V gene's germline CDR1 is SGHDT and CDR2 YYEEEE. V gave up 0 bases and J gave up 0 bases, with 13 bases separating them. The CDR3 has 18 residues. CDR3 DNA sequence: TGTGCCAGCAGCTTGGGTGGGCCAGGCCGCTCTGGGGCCAACGTCCTGACTTTC. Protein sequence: CASSLGGPGRSGANVLTF.

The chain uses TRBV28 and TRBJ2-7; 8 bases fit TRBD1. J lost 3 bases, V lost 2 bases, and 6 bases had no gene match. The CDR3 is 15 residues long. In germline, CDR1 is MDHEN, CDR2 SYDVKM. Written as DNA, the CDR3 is TGTGCCAGCAGTTTACGGACAGGGTTGTACTACGAGCAGTACTTC. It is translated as CASSLRTGLYYEQYF. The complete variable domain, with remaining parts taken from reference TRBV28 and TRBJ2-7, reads DVKVTQSSRYLVKRTGEKVFLECVQDMDHENMFWYRQDPGLGLRLIYFSYDVKMKEKGDIPEGYSVSREKKERFSLILESASTNQTSMYLCASSLRTGLYYEQYFGPGTRLTVT.

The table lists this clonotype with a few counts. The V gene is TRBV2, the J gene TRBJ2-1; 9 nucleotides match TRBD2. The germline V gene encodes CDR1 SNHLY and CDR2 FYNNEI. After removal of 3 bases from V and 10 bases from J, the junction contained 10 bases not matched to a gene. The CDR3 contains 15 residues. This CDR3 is CASSEGLAEVAEQFF. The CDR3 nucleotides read TGTGCCAGCAGTGAGGGACTAGCCGAGGTTGCCGAGCAGTTCTTC.

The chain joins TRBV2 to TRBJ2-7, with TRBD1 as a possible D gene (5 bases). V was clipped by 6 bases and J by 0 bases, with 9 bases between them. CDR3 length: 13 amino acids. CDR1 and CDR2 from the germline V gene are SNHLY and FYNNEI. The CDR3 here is CASRQASSYEQYF. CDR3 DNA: TGTGCCAGCAGACAGGCTAGCTCCTACGAGCAGTACTTC.